This section outlines one T cell receptor (beta chain) sequence together with its context. CDR3 size: 15 residues. CDR1 is GTSNPN, CDR2 SVGIG, per germline (reference sequence). Trimming pared 1 base from V and 6 bases from J, leaving 15 bases between. This sample stems from a study of T-cell memory formation after mild COVID-19. Using its own MiXCR run on the 5' RACE reads, TCRdb lists one record per CDR3 protein. The sample lists 400,000 to 500,000 distinct CDR3 sequences, 20% occurring once. The sequenced sample was PBMCs or a T cell subset sorted from them (not recorded which). The chain recombines TRBV30 with TRBJ2-2; D not certain. The source of this sequence is an adult woman who had mild COVID-19 (a few samples of this study predate the infection). Cell type and time point are not known. CDR3 amino acids: CAWSEGWISSGELFF. The CDR3 nucleotides read TGTGCCTGGAGTGAGGGATGGATTTCGTCCGGGGAGCTGTTTTTT.